The 6 T cell receptor beta chains below were found in one sample sequenced in a study of cytomegalovirus exposure and HLA in healthy donors. Sequencing used immunoSEQ multiplex PCR; TCRdb keeps in-frame clones, though not all of them. The repertoire holds some 250,000 clones, with roughly 90% as singletons. Source material: PBMCs. The receptors shown here come from a woman aged 18-29 years in good health and CMV-seronegative.

The chain carries TRBV10-1 and TRBJ2-2; D might be TRBD2 (5 bases). The CDR3 has 17 amino acids. V was cut by 0 bases and J by 5 bases, with 16 bases left in between. The germline V gene encodes CDR1 WNHNN and CDR2 SYGVQD (reference sequence). The CDR3 DNA reads as TGCGCCAGCAGTGAGTCGGAGGCGTCCTCCCGGACCGGGGAGCTGTTTTTT. Protein product: CASSESEASSRTGELFF.

This sequence joins TRBV28 and TRBJ2-2; 7 bases are a match to TRBD1. Trimming removed 1 base from V and 4 bases from J; junction bases left unmatched: 3. The CDR3 contains 15 residues. CDR1 and CDR2 from the germline V gene are MDHEN and SYDVKM. CDR3 sequence reads: CASSLYRGSTGELFF. In DNA, the CDR3 is TGTGCCAGCAGTTTATACAGGGGTAGCACCGGGGAGCTGTTTTTT.

The chain combines TRBV6-5 with TRBJ1-4, with a tentative D call TRBD1 (5 bases). Trimming left V 6 bases short and J 12 bases short, with 20 bases between. The CDR3 loop spans 14 amino acids. The germline V gene encodes CDR1 MNHEY and CDR2 SVGAGI. Written as DNA, the CDR3 is TGTGCCAGCAGCTTTAACCGGGGGTTCAAAGAACTGTTTTTT. This encodes CASSFNRGFKELFF.

V is TRBV4-3 and J is TRBJ2-7; D uncertain. V lost 2 bases and J lost 3, with 11 bases in between. The CDR3 is 14 residues long. CDR1 and CDR2 from the germline V gene are LGHNA and YSLEER. The CDR3 DNA follows: TGCGCCAGCAGCCAATTTTCAGGCAACTACGAGCAGTACTTC. Its translation is CASSQFSGNYEQYF.

The CDR3 DNA follows: TGTGCCAGCAGTCTTCCCTCCCAGTATTACAATCAGCCCCAGCATTTT. Its protein is CASSLPSQYYNQPQHF. The chain couples TRBV28 to TRBJ1-5; D is undetermined. Germline CDR1 reads MDHEN; CDR2 reads SYDVKM. The length of the CDR3 is 16 residues. Deletions cut 5 bases from V and 3 bases from J, with 17 bases between.

The rearrangement joins TRBV4-3 to TRBJ2-1, with a possible D match to TRBD1 (6 bases). The CDR3 is 17 amino acids. V was clipped by 1 base and J by 4 bases, with 17 bases between them. Germline-derived CDR1 and CDR2 are LGHNA and YSLEER. CDR3 in amino acids: CASSQGVTGSPYNEQFF. The CDR3 DNA follows: TGCGCCAGCAGCCAAGGGGTGACAGGATCCCCTTACAATGAGCAGTTCTTC.